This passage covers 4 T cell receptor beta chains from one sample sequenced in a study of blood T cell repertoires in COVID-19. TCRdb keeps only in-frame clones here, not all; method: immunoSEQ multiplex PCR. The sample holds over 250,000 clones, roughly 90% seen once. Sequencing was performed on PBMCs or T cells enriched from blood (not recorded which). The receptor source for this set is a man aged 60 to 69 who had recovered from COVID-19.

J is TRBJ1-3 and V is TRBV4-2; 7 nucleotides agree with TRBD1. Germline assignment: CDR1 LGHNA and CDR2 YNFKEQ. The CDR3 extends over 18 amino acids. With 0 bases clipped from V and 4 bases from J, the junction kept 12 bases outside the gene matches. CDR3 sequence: CASSQENTRGIRGNTIYF. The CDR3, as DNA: TGTGCCAGCAGCCAAGAGAACACCAGGGGGATTAGAGGAAACACCATATATTTT.

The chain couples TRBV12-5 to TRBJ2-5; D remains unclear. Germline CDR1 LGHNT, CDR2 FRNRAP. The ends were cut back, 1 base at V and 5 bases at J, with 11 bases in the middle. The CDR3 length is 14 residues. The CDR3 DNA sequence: TGTGCTAGTGGTTTGGCCAGGTACCGGGAGACCCAGTACTTC. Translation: CASGLARYRETQYF.

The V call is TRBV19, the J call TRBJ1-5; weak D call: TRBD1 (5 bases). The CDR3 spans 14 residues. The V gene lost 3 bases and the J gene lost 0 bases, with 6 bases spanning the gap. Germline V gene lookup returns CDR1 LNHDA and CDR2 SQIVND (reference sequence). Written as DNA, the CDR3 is TGTGCCAGTAGTATGGGGGGTAGCAATCAGCCCCAGCATTTT. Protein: CASSMGGSNQPQHF.

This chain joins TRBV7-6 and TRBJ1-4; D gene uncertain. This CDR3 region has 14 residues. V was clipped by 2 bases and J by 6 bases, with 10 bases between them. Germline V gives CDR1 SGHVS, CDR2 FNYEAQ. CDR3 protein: CASSLPGMDEKLFF. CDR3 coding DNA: TGTGCCAGCAGCTTACCGGGGATGGATGAAAAACTGTTTTTT.